Listed here are 18 T cell receptor beta chains from one sample, sequenced in a study of blood T cells in healthy people across ages. The authors ran a second PCR of roughly 6 to 12 cycles using a sample-barcoded 5' primer and a J-beta primer mix. In TCRdb, the 5' RACE reads were re-called with MiXCR into one record per CDR3 protein. The table has around 1,900,000 distinct CDR3 sequences, about two fifths seen once; the top ten hold about 21%. The sample comprised blood. These receptors all stem from a human donor in good health.

The chain uses TRBV9 and TRBJ1-1, with a tentative D call TRBD1 (6 bases). CDR3 size: 14 residues. CDR1 is SGDLS and CDR2 is YYNGEE in the germline V gene. V dropped 0 bases and J dropped 5 bases, with 11 bases sitting between them. The CDR3 here is CASSVEGRGTEAFF. In DNA form, the CDR3 reads TGTGCCAGCAGCGTAGAGGGTAGGGGGACTGAAGCTTTCTTT.

Worth noting for this clonotype: A read error may explain this, as a much larger clone is one base away. The gene calls are TRBV4-2 and TRBJ2-1; TRBD2 matches 9 bases. Looked up from germline, CDR1 is LGHNA and CDR2 is YNFKEQ. This CDR3 is 15 amino acids long. The CDR3 here is CVSSHLAGEGNEQFF. The CDR3 nucleotides read TGTGTCAGCAGCCATTTAGCGGGGGAGGGCAATGAGCAGTTCTTC.

This clonotype has a handful of counts. The rearrangement joins TRBV7-2 to TRBJ1-4; D unclear. Germline values: CDR1 SGHTA, CDR2 FQGNSA. This CDR3 region has 14 residues. Trimming stripped 5 bases from V and 4 bases from J, with 11 bases between. CDR3 loop: CASSQARNNEKLFF. CDR3 nucleotide sequence: TGTGCCAGCAGCCAGGCAAGAAATAATGAAAAACTGTTTTTT.

This clonotype was found a few times. The chain joins TRBV7-2 to TRBJ1-2, with unresolved D. This CDR3 contains 18 residues. The V gene's germline CDR1 is SGHTA and CDR2 FQGNSA. V lost 5 bases, J lost 2 bases, and 24 bases lay in between. CDR3 loop: CASSPSPLPPRFNYGYTF. CDR3 nucleotides: TGTGCCAGCAGCCCCTCGCCCTTACCTCCACGGTTCAACTATGGCTACACCTTC.

This clonotype was picked up one time. V usage is TRBV27 and J usage is TRBJ2-7, with D unresolved. The CDR3 totals 16 residues. Per the germline V gene, CDR1 is MNHEY and CDR2 is SMNVEV (reference sequence). The V end lost 1 base, the J end lost 12 bases, and 25 bases lay between the germline ends. The CDR3 DNA sequence: TGTGCCAGCAGTTTATTAGTATCGGGTGTCTCCTACGGGCGGTACTTC. Its protein product is CASSLLVSGVSYGRYF.

This clonotype was seen a single time. The chain links TRBV20-1 to TRBJ1-6; D is possibly TRBD1 (5 bases). CDR3 size: 13 residues. V lost 2 bases and J 8 bases, leaving 10 bases between the germline ends. The germline CDR1 and CDR2 sequences are DFQATT and SNEGSKA (reference sequence). The CDR3 reads CSARPGPDSPLHF. The CDR3, as DNA: TGCAGTGCTAGACCGGGGCCCGATTCACCCCTCCACTTT.

This clonotype was seen only a few times. The chain has TRBV10-3 and TRBJ2-7, with D possibly being TRBD2 (6 bases). The V end lost 5 bases, the J end lost 3 bases, and 11 bases lay between the germline ends. The germline V gene encodes CDR1 ENHRY and CDR2 SYGVKD. The CDR3 covers 13 residues. The CDR3 DNA follows: TGTGCCATCAGTTTGGGGGGTTTCTACGAGCAGTACTTC. Amino acid sequence: CAISLGGFYEQYF.

The V gene is TRBV7-2, the J gene TRBJ1-4; perhaps TRBD1 as D (6 bases). Germline V gene sequence: CDR1 SGHTA, CDR2 FQGNSA. Trimming cost V 1 base and J 8 bases, with 14 bases left between them. The CDR3 loop spans 15 amino acids. The DNA for the CDR3 is TGTGCCAGCAGCTTAGTAGGGGGTATTGAAGAAAAACTGTTTTTT. Encoded protein: CASSLVGGIEEKLFF.

The V and J genes are TRBV7-8 and TRBJ2-2; 12 bases line up with TRBD2. Germline V gives CDR1 SGHVS, CDR2 FQNEAQ. CDR3 length equals 16 residues. The trim removed 6 bases at V and 4 bases at J, leaving 6 bases unmatched. The CDR3 region has the DNA TGTGCCAGCAGTCGCACTAGCGGGGGGACCACCGGGGAGCTGTTTTTT. The encoded protein is CASSRTSGGTTGELFF.

This clonotype turned up a few times. The chain has TRBV20-1 and TRBJ2-5, with 8 positions matching TRBD2. Germline V gene lookup returns CDR1 DFQATT and CDR2 SNEGSKA (reference sequence). The CDR3 loop spans 15 amino acids. The V gene end was trimmed by 3 bases and the J gene end by 4 bases; junction bases not matched to a gene: 10. The CDR3 reads CSASPKRGSRETQYF. The CDR3 DNA reads TGCAGTGCTAGCCCTAAGCGGGGGTCAAGAGAGACCCAGTACTTC.

The table lists this clonotype with a few counts. The chain has TRBV7-9 and TRBJ2-3, with 7 bases matching TRBD2. The CDR3 length is 17 residues. V trimming: 0 bases; J trimming: 5 bases; junction bases outside the gene matches: 11. The germline V gene has CDR1 SEHNR and CDR2 FQNEAQ (reference sequence). The CDR3 loop reads CASSLARLGGDGDTQYF. In DNA, the CDR3 is TGTGCCAGCAGCTTAGCGCGCCTGGGGGGGGACGGAGATACGCAGTATTTT.

A remark on this clonotype: The junction shows a germline mismatch at one end, possibly a read error. The chain combines TRBV20-1 with TRBJ2-3; D is possibly TRBD1 (5 bases). This CDR3 has 17 amino acids. Per germline, CDR1 DFQATT and CDR2 SNEGSKA (reference sequence). For the CDR3, the DNA is TGCAGTGCACACTTGTTTGGGAATAGGGGTAGCACAGATACGCGGTATTTT. Protein: CSAHLFGNRGSTDTRYF.

This chain connects TRBV25-1 to TRBJ1-3; no clear D gene. Looked up from germline, CDR1 is MGHDK and CDR2 is SYGVNS. This CDR3 comprises 14 residues. The V gene lost 2 bases and the J gene lost 0 bases, with 5 bases spanning the gap. CDR3 loop: CASSEMYSGNTIYF. In DNA form, the CDR3 reads TGTGCCAGCAGTGAAATGTACTCTGGAAACACCATATATTTT.

This clonotype was detected a few times. The V call is TRBV6-5, the J call TRBJ1-1; a weak D match, TRBD1 (5 bases). Trimming took off 8 bases at V and 4 bases at J, with 11 bases between the two ends. Germline CDR1 reads MNHEY; CDR2 reads SVGAGI. This CDR3 spans 12 amino acids. DNA for the CDR3: TGTGCCAGCGGCAGGGTGGTCACTGAAGCTTTCTTT. Translating it yields CASGRVVTEAFF.

The V gene is TRBV4-3, the J gene TRBJ1-1; 10 positions agree with TRBD1. V shed 1 base and J 1 base; nucleotides not matched to a gene: 18. There are 21 residues in the CDR3. Germline V gene sequence: CDR1 LGHNA, CDR2 YSLEER. The CDR3 protein is CASSQVDRGRTQLTQNTEAFF. Here the CDR3 DNA reads TGCGCCAGCAGCCAAGTCGACAGGGGGCGGACGCAATTAACCCAGAACACTGAAGCTTTCTTT.

In the case of this clonotype: One end of the junction fails to match germline, which may point to a read error. The chain recombines TRBV7-7 with TRBJ2-5; D might be TRBD1 (6 bases). The CDR3 is 15 amino acids. Looked up from germline, CDR1 is SSHAT and CDR2 is FNYEAQ (reference sequence). The CDR3 bases are TGTGCTAGCAGCGACGGTACAGGGATTGTGGGTGAGCAGTACTTC. It codes for CASSDGTGIVGEQYF.

The table lists this clonotype with many counts. This chain uses TRBV5-1 with TRBJ1-1; D is uncertain. CDR1 is SGHRS and CDR2 is YFSETQ in the germline V gene. There are 13 residues in the CDR3. Trimming took 0 bases from V and 1 from J, leaving 4 bases between them. Here the CDR3 reads CASSLAQNTEAFF. DNA of the CDR3: TGCGCCAGCAGCTTGGCACAGAACACTGAAGCTTTCTTT.

The chain employs TRBV12-3 or TRBV12-4 and TRBJ1-4, with 8 bases aligning to TRBD1. The V gene end was trimmed by 8 bases and the J gene end by 4 bases; junction bases not matched to a gene: 9. There are 15 residues in the CDR3. The CDR3 here is CASGYQGAVNEKLFF. Here the CDR3 DNA reads TGTGCCAGCGGATATCAGGGGGCAGTTAATGAAAAACTGTTTTTT.